The 6 T cell receptor beta chains below come from one sample, sequenced in a study of blood T cell repertoires in COVID-19. Sequencing used immunoSEQ multiplex PCR; TCRdb keeps in-frame clones, though not all of them. The table records around 120,000 clones, 75% to 90% of them present only once. The sequencing sample was made of peripheral blood. These receptors originate from a woman of 80 years or more with acute or convalescent COVID-19.

This clone was counted once. The chain combines TRBV27 with TRBJ1-5; 9 nucleotides align to TRBD1. V lost 5 bases, J lost 2 bases, and 7 bases stayed unmatched. This CDR3 contains 16 residues. The V gene's germline CDR1 is MNHEY and CDR2 SMNVEV (reference sequence). The CDR3 loop is CASSALQGAGNQPQHF. The CDR3 nucleotides are TGTGCCAGCAGTGCCCTACAGGGGGCCGGCAATCAGCCCCAGCATTTT.

The chain recombines TRBV5-6 with TRBJ1-2; TRBD1 agrees at 8 bases. The CDR3 has 13 amino acids. CDR1 SGHDT and CDR2 YYEEEE come from the germline V gene. The trim removed 5 bases at V and 7 bases at J, leaving 7 bases unmatched. CDR3 in amino acids: CASRGQGGTGYTF. CDR3 nucleotides: TGTGCCAGCAGAGGACAGGGTGGCACTGGCTACACCTTC.

The sample holds many counts of this clone. The genes are TRBV7-6 and TRBJ1-5; possible D gene TRBD1, 6 bases. The germline V and J ends were trimmed by 1 base and 5 bases, with 12 bases remaining between them. The CDR3 consists of 15 residues. Germline V gene data show CDR1 as SGHVS and CDR2 as FNYEAQ. The CDR3 region is CASSLVGGPDQPQHF. The CDR3, as DNA: TGTGCCAGCAGCTTAGTAGGGGGTCCGGATCAGCCCCAGCATTTT.

V and J are TRBV2 and TRBJ2-1; 11 nucleotides match TRBD2. The J segment lost 1 base and the V segment lost 7 bases, leaving 6 bases of the junction unmatched. Germline V gene lookup returns CDR1 SNHLY and CDR2 FYNNEI. CDR3 length: 16 residues. The DNA for the CDR3 is TGTGCCAGCAATCCTAGCGGGGGGCGGTCCTACAATGAGCAGTTCTTC. Its translation: CASNPSGGRSYNEQFF. The full variable domain, completed using reference TRBV2 and TRBJ2-1, is EPEVTQTPSHQVTQMGQEVILRCVPISNHLYFYWYRQILGQKVEFLVSFYNNEISEKSEIFDDQFSVERPDGSNFTLKIRSTKLEDSAMYFCASNPSGGRSYNEQFFGPGTRLTVL.

Written as DNA, the CDR3 is TGTGCCAGCAGCGTAGGGGACAGCTCCTATAATTCACCCCTCCACTTT. Translated, it gives CASSVGDSSYNSPLHF. This chain uses TRBV9 with TRBJ1-6; 7 positions match TRBD1. Per germline, CDR1 SGDLS and CDR2 YYNGEE. J was trimmed by 0 bases and V by 0 bases; bases with no gene match: 0. This CDR3 is built from 16 residues.

This chain links TRBV5-1 with TRBJ2-1, with D possibly being TRBD1 (6 bases). CDR1 and CDR2 (germline): SGHRS, YFSETQ. Trimming shortened V by 4 bases and J by 0 bases, and 14 bases separated the two germline ends. The CDR3 sequence is 16 residues long. The CDR3 DNA reads TGCGCCAGCAGCCCAATACAGGGAGTCTCCTACAATGAGCAGTTCTTC. It encodes CASSPIQGVSYNEQFF.